Presented here are 2 T cell receptor beta chains from one specimen sequenced in a study of blood T cell repertoires in COVID-19. Measured with immunoSEQ multiplex PCR; TCRdb has only the in-frame clones, and not every one. Here the sample spans approximately 38,000 clones, 75% to 90% being singletons. Sample: peripheral blood. These receptor sequences come from a man aged 25 to 40 with active or convalescent COVID-19.

The chain employs TRBV30 and TRBJ1-5, with 10 bases lining up with TRBD1. The J segment lost 2 bases and the V segment lost 2 bases, leaving 6 bases of the junction unmatched. The CDR3 consists of 16 residues. Germline V gene data show CDR1 as GTSNPN and CDR2 as SVGIG (reference sequence). This CDR3 is CAWSQAGTGGNQPQHF. The CDR3, as DNA: TGTGCCTGGAGTCAAGCCGGGACAGGGGGCAATCAGCCCCAGCATTTT. The variable domain in full, with the rest retrieved from reference TRBV30 and TRBJ1-5, is SQTIHQWPATLVQPVGSPLSLECTVEGTSNPNLYWYRQAAGRGLQLLFYSVGIGQISSEVPQNLSASRPQDRQFILSSKKLLLSDSGFYLCAWSQAGTGGNQPQHFGDGTRLSIL.

The rearrangement links TRBV7-2 to TRBJ1-2; TRBD1 might be the D (6 bases). V was trimmed by 1 base and J by 1 base, leaving 13 bases between them. This CDR3 has 16 residues. Germline loops: CDR1 SGHTA, CDR2 FQGNSA. CDR3 loop: CASSLGGHGNNYGYTF. For the CDR3, the DNA is TGTGCCAGCAGCTTAGGGGGGCACGGAAATAACTATGGCTACACCTTC.